What follows are 23 T cell receptor beta chains derived from one specimen sequenced in a study of molecular identifiers for immune sequencing clone quantification. TCRdb passed the PCR reads through MiXCR, listing each CDR3 protein once. The sample holds approximately 500,000 distinct CDR3 sequences, 20% to 25% seen once. The sample taken for sequencing was naive CD8+ T cells from blood, with Jurkat cell RNA spiked in. Indicated subset: FACS-sorted CD8+CD4-CCR7+CD45RA+ naive T cells. These receptors were obtained from a human donor in good health. Some libraries in this study had Jurkat cell RNA spiked in.

In its sample, this clonotype was seen a few times. The gene calls are TRBV3-1 and TRBJ2-5, with 7 bases fitting TRBD2. With V trimmed by 2 bases and J by 2 bases, 14 bases remained unmatched. This CDR3 spans 18 amino acids. Germline V gene data show CDR1 as LGHDT and CDR2 as YNNKEL (reference sequence). The CDR3 nucleotides read TGTGCCAGCAGCCAACCTTTTACGCTAGCGGCCGGTCAAGAGACCCAGTACTTC. As protein: CASSQPFTLAAGQETQYF.

The chain recombines TRBV13 with TRBJ2-7; 7 bases fit TRBD1. Per germline, CDR1 PRHDT and CDR2 FYEKMQ (reference sequence). This CDR3 region has 15 residues. The V gene end was trimmed by 5 bases and the J gene end by 2 bases; junction bases not matched to a gene: 9. Written as DNA, the CDR3 is TGTGCCAGCAGCGCGGACAGGCAGACCACCTACGAGCAGTACTTC. Encoded protein: CASSADRQTTYEQYF.

V is TRBV27 and J is TRBJ2-3, with 7 bases aligning to TRBD2. Germline CDR1 reads MNHEY; CDR2 reads SMNVEV (reference sequence). This CDR3 spans 17 amino acids. With 1 base clipped from V and 0 bases from J, the junction kept 7 bases outside the gene matches. The CDR3 DNA reads TGTGCCAGCAGTTTATATCCGGGAGGTTCTAGCACAGATACGCAGTATTTT. Translated, it gives CASSLYPGGSSTDTQYF.

This chain uses TRBV13 with TRBJ2-2; D not resolved. With 10 bases removed from V and 5 bases from J, the gap between germline ends came to 11 bases. The CDR3 has 12 residues. The germline V gene has CDR1 PRHDT and CDR2 FYEKMQ (reference sequence). For the CDR3, the DNA is TGTGCCACCAACCGAGAAACCGGGGAGCTGTTTTTT. It encodes CATNRETGELFF.

This clonotype was counted a few times. This sequence joins TRBV7-9 and TRBJ2-7; 7 bases are shared with TRBD1. V was pared by 0 bases and J by 1 base, with 6 bases of the junction left unmatched. Germline V CDR1 and CDR2: SEHNR, FQNEAQ (reference sequence). The CDR3 totals 16 residues. The CDR3 sequence: CASSLAVGTVSYEQYF. The CDR3 DNA follows: TGTGCCAGCAGCTTAGCAGTCGGGACAGTATCCTACGAGCAGTACTTC.

The rearrangement uses TRBV28 and TRBJ1-5, with D hard to call. This CDR3 is built from 14 residues. Germline CDR1 reads MDHEN; CDR2 reads SYDVKM. The germline V and J ends were trimmed by 3 bases and 2 bases, with 8 bases remaining between them. The CDR3 nucleotides are TGTGCCAGCAGTTTGTACAGTGGCAATCAGCCCCAGCATTTT. Protein sequence: CASSLYSGNQPQHF.

This clonotype was counted between two and nine times. The chain combines TRBV5-8 with TRBJ2-5; 10 bases match TRBD2. CDR1 is SGHTS, CDR2 YDEGEE, per germline. V lost 7 bases to trimming and J lost 5 bases; unmatched junction nucleotides: 11. The CDR3 consists of 15 residues. In DNA, the CDR3 is TGTGCCAGCGGTAACAGCGGGGGGGCCGGGGAGACCCAGTACTTC. Residues: CASGNSGGAGETQYF. Filled out from reference TRBV5-8 and TRBJ2-5, the complete variable domain reads EAGVTQSPTHLIKTRGQQATLRCSPISGHTSVYWYQQALGLGLQFLLWYDEGEERNRGNFPPRFSGRQFPNYSSELNVNALELEDSALYLCASGNSGGAGETQYFGPGTRLLVL.

The rearrangement links TRBV4-1 to TRBJ1-5, with D uncertain. This CDR3 region has 14 residues. In germline, CDR1 is MGHRA, CDR2 YSYEKL. V shed 4 bases and J shed 5 bases, with 12 bases lying between them. In DNA, the CDR3 is TGCGCCAGCAGCCTAGGAGGGATAGATCAGCCCCAGCATTTT. This codes for CASSLGGIDQPQHF.

This clonotype has at least ten counts. V and J are TRBV6-2 or TRBV6-3 and TRBJ2-7, with 8 bases identical to TRBD1. V was clipped by 5 bases and J by 1 base; unmatched bases: 7. The germline V gene encodes CDR1 MNHEY and CDR2 SVGEGT. The CDR3 loop spans 15 amino acids. In DNA, the CDR3 is TGTGCCAGCAGTCCCGACAGGGGATGGTCCTACGAGCAGTACTTC. This codes for CASSPDRGWSYEQYF.

The chain combines TRBV13 with TRBJ1-1; D is perhaps TRBD1 (5 bases). Trimming left V 3 bases short and J 0 bases short, with 14 bases between. The germline gives CDR1 PRHDT, CDR2 FYEKMQ (reference sequence). The CDR3 covers 16 residues. CDR3 nucleotides: TGTGCCAGCAGCTTGGGCCGGGGACCGTTGAACACTGAAGCTTTCTTT. As protein: CASSLGRGPLNTEAFF. Drawing the rest from reference TRBV13 and TRBJ1-1, the complete variable domain is AAGVIQSPRHLIKEKRETATLKCYPIPRHDTVYWYQQGPGQDPQFLISFYEKMQSDKGSIPDRFSAQQFSDYHSELNMSSLELGDSALYFCASSLGRGPLNTEAFFGQGTRLTVV.

The chain has TRBV7-2 and TRBJ2-7; 7 positions agree with TRBD2. Trimming cost V 3 bases and J 0 bases; bases outside gene matches: 5. CDR1 and CDR2 (germline): SGHTA, FQGNSA. CDR3 size: 15 residues. CDR3 residues: CASSFETSDSYEQYF. The CDR3 nucleotides are TGTGCCAGCAGCTTCGAAACTAGCGACTCCTACGAGCAGTACTTC.

Only a few counts were recorded for this clonotype. J is TRBJ2-5 and V is TRBV7-9, with 8 bases that match TRBD2. CDR3 length equals 15 residues. Germline values: CDR1 SEHNR, CDR2 FQNEAQ (reference sequence). Unmatched junction bases numbered 8, after V lost 5 bases and J lost 3 bases. This chain's CDR3 is CASSTRSGLEETQYF. The CDR3 coding sequence is TGTGCCAGCAGCACTCGGTCGGGACTAGAAGAGACCCAGTACTTC.

Details on this clonotype: A much more abundant neighbour one base away suggests this may be a read error. This sequence joins TRBV9 and TRBJ2-6, with 8 bases fitting TRBD1. CDR3 length: 19 residues. Germline loops: CDR1 SGDLS, CDR2 YYNGEE. This CDR3 reads CASSRNPGQATSGASVLTF. In DNA form, the CDR3 reads TGTGCCAGCAGCCGTAATCCGGGACAGGCAACCTCTGGGGCCAGCGTCCTGACTTTC.

This clonotype was recorded a few times. The chain recombines TRBV20-1 with TRBJ2-7; 9 nucleotides line up with TRBD2. Germline assignment: CDR1 DFQATT and CDR2 SNEGSKA (reference sequence). V lost 3 bases to trimming and J lost 6 bases; unmatched junction nucleotides: 6. The CDR3 is 13 amino acids. This CDR3 reads CSARVSGSGEQYF. The CDR3 coding sequence is TGCAGTGCTAGGGTTAGCGGGAGCGGCGAGCAGTACTTC.

This chain connects TRBV11-2 to TRBJ2-3; TRBD1 agrees at 9 bases. Germline V gene data show CDR1 as SGHAT and CDR2 as FQNNGV. The CDR3 length is 16 residues. Losses at the gene ends were 5 bases for V and 1 base for J; bases not matched to a gene: 7. The chain's CDR3 is CASSPGWDRGTDTQYF. The DNA for the CDR3 is TGTGCCAGCAGCCCCGGCTGGGACAGGGGCACAGATACGCAGTATTTT.

This clonotype was seen at least ten times. This chain connects TRBV5-6 to TRBJ2-7, with a weak D call TRBD2 (5 bases). The CDR3 has 13 amino acids. V was pared by 0 bases and J by 5 bases, with 9 bases between. Germline values: CDR1 SGHDT, CDR2 YYEEEE. This CDR3 reads CASSLGGSDEQYF. The CDR3 region has the DNA TGTGCCAGCAGCTTGGGAGGGTCCGACGAGCAGTACTTC.

Points on this clonotype: The final CDR3 position lacks the conserved phenylalanine or tryptophan, pointing to a likely read error. V gene TRBV7-9 combines with J gene TRBJ2-1; D not certain. Germline-derived CDR1 and CDR2 are SEHNR and FQNEAQ (reference sequence). Trimming took off 1 base at V and 4 bases at J, with 8 bases between the two ends. The CDR3 consists of 14 residues. This chain's CDR3 is CASSLETFYNEQFL. DNA of the CDR3: TGTGCCAGCAGCTTAGAGACCTTTTACAATGAGCAGTTCCTC.

This clonotype was counted at least ten times. This chain uses TRBV7-9 with TRBJ2-1, with TRBD1 matching over 12 bases. The CDR3 has 16 amino acids. Germline V gene data show CDR1 as SEHNR and CDR2 as FQNEAQ (reference sequence). The V and J ends lost 5 bases and 7 bases, in that order; junction bases with no gene match: 9. The CDR3 sequence: CASSPGPGQGANEQFF. CDR3 sequence (DNA): TGTGCCAGCAGCCCAGGCCCGGGACAGGGGGCGAATGAGCAGTTCTTC.

Ten or more counts support this clonotype. The V and J genes are TRBV19 and TRBJ2-7; 9 positions match TRBD2. The V gene's germline CDR1 is LNHDA and CDR2 SQIVND (reference sequence). The V segment lost 5 bases and the J segment 3 bases; nucleotides outside the gene matches: 11. The CDR3 is 16 residues long. CDR3 amino acids: CASSLAVAGEFYEQYF. The CDR3 region has the DNA TGTGCCAGTAGTCTCGCAGTAGCGGGAGAATTCTACGAGCAGTACTTC.

This clonotype was observed a handful of times. CDR3 amino acids: CASGLGTWGASTDTQYF. The CDR3 nucleotides read TGTGCTAGTGGTTTGGGTACTTGGGGGGCTAGCACAGATACGCAGTATTTT. The chain combines TRBV12-5 with TRBJ2-3; D possibly uses TRBD1 or TRBD2 (6 bases each). Germline V gives CDR1 LGHNT, CDR2 FRNRAP. The length of the CDR3 is 17 residues. Trimming pared 1 base from V and 0 bases from J, leaving 14 bases between.

This clonotype has just a few counts. The chain is built from TRBV19 and TRBJ1-2, with no clear D. V gave up 0 bases and J gave up 3 bases, with 17 bases separating them. Germline values: CDR1 LNHDA, CDR2 SQIVND (reference sequence). This CDR3 region has 17 residues. CDR3: CASSIDLGSNMDYGYTF. The CDR3 coding sequence is TGTGCCAGTAGTATAGATCTTGGGTCCAACATGGACTATGGCTACACCTTC.

There are many counts of this clonotype. The chain has TRBV5-1 and TRBJ2-7; tentative D call: TRBD2 (5 bases). V lost 3 bases, J lost 2 bases, and 12 bases lay in between. This CDR3 is built from 14 residues. The germline V gene encodes CDR1 SGHRS and CDR2 YFSETQ. CDR3 sequence reads: CASSYEGWAYEQYF. The DNA of the CDR3 is TGCGCCAGCAGCTATGAGGGATGGGCCTACGAGCAGTACTTC.

This clonotype was seen repeatedly, ten times or more. This rearrangement joins TRBV6-2 or TRBV6-3 to TRBJ2-1; no reliable D call. Trimming removed 4 bases at V and 4 bases at J, with 14 bases between. The length of the CDR3 is 15 residues. CDR1 MNHEY and CDR2 SVGEGT come from the germline V gene. The CDR3 here is CASSSQWSIYNEQFF. The CDR3 DNA reads TGTGCCAGCAGTTCCCAGTGGTCGATATACAATGAGCAGTTCTTC.